This T cell receptor (beta chain) stems from a study of blood T cell repertoires in COVID-19. Study details: Samples representing acute and convalescent COVID-19 were sourced from the United States, Italy and Spain.

The CDR3 totals 17 residues. Germline assignment: CDR1 ENHRY and CDR2 SYGVKD. Trimming at V came to 3 bases and at J to 5 bases, leaving 5 bases not matched to a gene. Only in-frame clones appear in the TCRdb table, and some are missing; sequencing was by immunoSEQ multiplex PCR. Among 150,000 to 200,000 clones listed, roughly 90% were seen once. The source is a woman aged 55-69 years who had recovered from COVID-19. This chain joins TRBV10-3 and TRBJ2-1; 15 positions agree with TRBD2. Sequences were obtained from peripheral blood. DNA for the CDR3: TGTGCCATCAGTGATGGGACTAGCGGGGGGTTTAACAATGAGCAGTTCTTC. Translated: CAISDGTSGGFNNEQFF.